This T cell receptor (beta chain) stems from a study of cytomegalovirus exposure and HLA in healthy donors. TCRdb keeps only in-frame clones here, not all; method: immunoSEQ multiplex PCR. The table shows approximately 200,000 clones, with approximately 80% occurring only once. Germline V gene data show CDR1 as MNHEY and CDR2 as SMNVEV (reference sequence). V was shortened by 6 bases and J by 1 base, with 13 bases between the two germline ends. This CDR3 has 14 amino acids. The chain is built from TRBV27 and TRBJ2-7; D may be TRBD2 (5 bases). Sequenced material: PBMCs. The clonotype was recovered from a man between 18 and 29 years old in good health and CMV-seropositive. The DNA of the CDR3 is TGTGCCAGCAGCCATGGAGGCAGTTCCTACGAGCAGTACTTC. The encoded protein is CASSHGGSSYEQYF.